This passage covers 11 T cell receptor beta chains from one sample sequenced in a study of beta chain features in type 1 diabetes. Investigators reverse transcribed all isolated RNA, so they sequenced expressed TCRB transcripts. The protocol was immunoSEQ multiplex PCR, while the TCRdb copy is restricted to in-frame clones and leaves out a portion. The table shows 600,000 to 650,000 clones, with 15% occurring only once. The sample consisted of naive CD4+ T cells from blood. The source of these receptors is a man aged 18 to 29 in good health.

The rearrangement uses TRBV5-1 and TRBJ2-7; 7 bases fit TRBD1. Germline V CDR1 and CDR2: SGHRS, YFSETQ. This CDR3 is 15 amino acids long. Losses at the gene ends were 1 base for V and 4 bases for J; bases not matched to a gene: 8. The CDR3 DNA is TGCGCCAGCAGCTTGCTGGCAGGGGGTTTTTACGAGCAGTACTTC. Residues: CASSLLAGGFYEQYF.

Points on this clone: At the DNA level, this CDR3 is encoded by other sequences in the same sample as well. This chain links TRBV9 with TRBJ2-2; a possible D gene is TRBD2 (6 bases). CDR3 length: 15 residues. V shed 0 bases and J shed 0 bases, with 6 bases lying between them. Germline V gene sequence: CDR1 SGDLS, CDR2 YYNGEE. The CDR3 protein is CASSVGGANTGELFF. In nucleotides, the CDR3 is TGTGCCAGCAGCGTAGGCGGGGCGAACACCGGGGAGCTGTTTTTT.

The CDR3 region is CASSFSLWDSSYEQYF. CDR3 sequence (DNA): TGTGCCAGCAGTTTCTCCCTCTGGGACAGCTCCTACGAGCAGTACTTC. This chain links TRBV28 with TRBJ2-7; TRBD1 agrees at 7 bases. The CDR3 has 16 amino acids. Looked up from germline, CDR1 is MDHEN and CDR2 is SYDVKM. V lost 3 bases and J lost 0; bases outside the gene matches: 8.

This sequence joins TRBV11-2 and TRBJ1-3, with D uncertain. Looked up from germline, CDR1 is SGHAT and CDR2 is FQNNGV. This CDR3 has 14 residues. V lost 5 bases to trimming and J lost 3 bases, with 11 bases between them. The CDR3 region has the DNA TGTGCCAGCAGCCAGGACGGTATTGGAAACACCATATATTTT. Translated, it gives CASSQDGIGNTIYF. Together with reference TRBV11-2 and TRBJ1-3, the CDR3 gives the full variable domain: EAGVAQSPRYKIIEKRQSVAFWCNPISGHATLYWYQQILGQGPKLLIQFQNNGVVDDSQLPKDRFSAERLKGVDSTLKIQPAKLEDSAVYLCASSQDGIGNTIYFGEGSWLTVV.

This clone was seen a handful of times. The chain joins TRBV6-5 to TRBJ1-5, with D unresolved. Trimming shortened V by 0 bases and J by 0 bases, and 6 bases separated the two germline ends. CDR3 size: 15 residues. Germline V gene sequence: CDR1 MNHEY, CDR2 SVGAGI. The CDR3 DNA reads TGTGCCAGCAGTTACTCGAGCGTTAGCAATCAGCCCCAGCATTTT. Translation gives CASSYSSVSNQPQHF.

This clone has a handful of counts. This rearrangement joins TRBV25-1 to TRBJ1-1; a possible D gene is TRBD1 (6 bases). The ends were cut back, 2 bases at V and 6 bases at J, with 13 bases in the middle. Germline V gives CDR1 MGHDK, CDR2 SYGVNS. This CDR3 is 14 amino acids long. The CDR3 bases are TGTGCCAGCAGTGAAAACCCGGGGGGCGCTGAAGCTTTCTTT. It is translated as CASSENPGGAEAFF.

A few counts support this clone. The gene calls are TRBV9 and TRBJ1-1; tentative D call: TRBD1 (5 bases). Germline V gene data show CDR1 as SGDLS and CDR2 as YYNGEE. The CDR3 extends over 14 amino acids. The V gene lost 0 bases and the J gene lost 4 bases, with 10 bases spanning the gap. This CDR3 reads CASSVGGRTTEAFF. The CDR3 DNA sequence: TGTGCCAGCAGCGTAGGGGGGAGGACCACTGAAGCTTTCTTT. Together with reference TRBV9 and TRBJ1-1, the CDR3 gives the full variable domain: DSGVTQTPKHLITATGQRVTLRCSPRSGDLSVYWYQQSLDQGLQFLIQYYNGEERAKGNILERFSAQQFPDLHSELNLSSLELGDSALYFCASSVGGRTTEAFFGQGTRLTVV.

This clone showed up just a few times. The sample holds other DNA sequences that translate to the same CDR3. This chain uses TRBV6-5 with TRBJ2-7, with a weak D call TRBD1 (6 bases). The CDR3 has 12 residues. Germline CDR1 and CDR2: MNHEY and SVGAGI. V lost 8 bases, J lost 3 bases, and 11 bases lay in between. CDR3 sequence (DNA): TGTGCCAGCCGAGGACAGAGCTACGAGCAGTACTTC. It translates to CASRGQSYEQYF.

This chain joins TRBV9 and TRBJ1-6, with 8 bases lining up with TRBD1. The germline V gene encodes CDR1 SGDLS and CDR2 YYNGEE. There are 16 residues in the CDR3. Trimming cost V 4 bases and J 9 bases; bases outside gene matches: 12. The DNA for the CDR3 is TGTGCCAGCAGCCCCCAGACAGGGGATAGATCTTCACCCCTCCACTTT. The encoded protein is CASSPQTGDRSSPLHF.

This chain links TRBV5-1 with TRBJ2-7; a possible D gene is TRBD1 (6 bases). Germline values: CDR1 SGHRS, CDR2 YFSETQ. V was pared by 4 bases and J by 5 bases, with 13 bases between. The CDR3 length is 13 residues. The CDR3 spells CASSPVGQHEQYF. The CDR3 DNA sequence: TGCGCCAGCAGCCCGGTGGGACAACACGAGCAGTACTTC.

This clone occurred a few times. The chain carries TRBV15 and TRBJ1-1; D is uncertain. The CDR3 consists of 13 residues. Germline CDR1 is LNHNV and CDR2 is YYDKDF (reference sequence). The ends were cut back, 0 bases at V and 6 bases at J, with 8 bases in the middle. CDR3 residues: CATSRETESEAFF. CDR3 in DNA: TGTGCCACCAGCAGAGAAACGGAGTCTGAAGCTTTCTTT.